In this sample, the clone carrying this T cell receptor beta chain turned up many times. Antigen specificity is unknown. The sample belongs to a study of early T cells in non-severe SARS-CoV-2 infection. Background on the study: The input, bulk RNA from unsorted whole blood, was sequenced, and chains were unpaired. Study-wide findings and caveats: A preference for anti-spike CD8 responses marked VDJdb matching, which missed private and CD4 specificities.

Unique molecular identifiers (one per individual cDNA molecule) were attached. TCRdb re-called the 5' RACE reads with MiXCR, one entry per CDR3 protein. The sample consists of fewer than 30,000 distinct CDR3 sequences, 4.3% of them appearing once. Germline CDR1 reads SGDLS; CDR2 reads YYNGEE. The V end lost 6 bases, the J end lost 5 bases, and 6 bases lay between the germline ends. CDR3 length: 10 residues. The sequence was obtained from an adult who was a healthcare worker with PCR-confirmed SARS-CoV-2 infection or an uninfected control (not recorded which). Input material: whole blood. The V call is TRBV9, the J call TRBJ2-7; no reliable D call. This CDR3 reads CASTLDEQYF. In nucleotides, the CDR3 is TGTGCCAGCACGCTCGACGAGCAGTACTTC.